The rows below give T cell receptor beta chains drawn from one sample of a study of blood T cell repertoires in COVID-19. Clones were read by immunoSEQ multiplex PCR, and TCRdb kept only the in-frame ones, dropping some. Found here are about 400,000 clones, more than 75% of them singletons; the top ten hold roughly 3.1%. Input material: peripheral blood. These receptors all come from a human donor in a cohort sampled during active COVID-19. Both conserved end residues are part of each CDR3. The D gene is left open where the match is weak. For some rows the clone size is stated as once, few or many, or as a class when expanded; others skip it.

TRBD1,TRBJ2-1,TRBV5-6,once,CASSSTPGQEINEQFF,TGTGCCAGCAGCTCTACTCCCGGACAGGAGATCAATGAGCAGTTCTTC
NA,TRBJ1-6,TRBV9,NA,CASSVAEVSYNSPLHF,TGTGCCAGCAGCGTAGCTGAGGTGTCCTATAATTCACCCCTCCACTTT
NA,TRBJ1-5,TRBV5-1,NA,CASSTYSNQPQHF,TGCGCCAGCAGCACCTATAGCAATCAGCCCCAGCATTTT
NA,TRBJ2-5,TRBV7-3,NA,CASSLGGRKETQYF,TGTGCCAGCAGCTTGGGTGGGAGAAAAGAGACCCAGTACTTC
NA,TRBJ2-3,TRBV28,few,CASSAAGTDTQYF,TGTGCCAGCAGTGCGGCGGGCACAGATACGCAGTATTTT
NA,TRBJ1-5,TRBV7-3,NA,CASSQGQPYSNQPQHF,TGTGCCAGCAGCCAAGGACAGCCTTATAGCAATCAGCCCCAGCATTTT
TRBD2,TRBJ2-2,TRBV28,NA,CASSSRAGDDTGELFF,TGTGCCAGCAGTTCCCGAGCGGGAGATGACACCGGGGAGCTGTTTTTT
NA,TRBJ2-7,TRBV27,NA,CASRPLETYEQYF,TGTGCCAGCCGTCCTCTAGAGACCTACGAGCAGTACTTC
TRBD1,TRBJ1-3,TRBV19,few,CATKTGGLSPGNTIYF,TGTGCCACCAAGACAGGGGGCTTGAGTCCTGGAAACACCATATATTTT
TRBD1,TRBJ1-2,TRBV6-6,once,CAGQTQGMVYGYTF,TGTGCCGGACAGACACAGGGGATGGTCTATGGCTACACCTTC
TRBD2,TRBJ2-1,TRBV3-1/TRBV3-2,once,CASSRELAGGGGNEQFF,TGTGCCAGCAGCCGGGAACTAGCGGGAGGTGGTGGCAATGAGCAGTTCTTC
NA,TRBJ2-3,TRBV6-5,NA,CASGQGYTDTQYF,TGTGCCAGCGGTCAGGGCTACACAGATACGCAGTATTTT
NA,TRBJ2-2,TRBV3-1/TRBV3-2,NA,CASSQDGGGHTGELFF,TGTGCCAGCAGCCAAGATGGCGGGGGCCACACCGGGGAGCTGTTTTTT
TRBD1,TRBJ2-1,TRBV13,NA,CASSLRQGGVNEQFF,TGTGCCAGCAGCCTAAGACAGGGGGGGGTCAATGAGCAGTTCTTC
NA,TRBJ2-1,TRBV11-3,NA,CASSYDPTRSYGEQFF,TGTGCCAGCAGCTATGACCCGACGAGGTCATATGGTGAGCAGTTCTTC
NA,TRBJ1-1,TRBV18,NA,CASSPGLHTEAFF,TGTGCCAGCTCACCAGGCTTGCACACTGAAGCTTTCTTT
TRBD2,TRBJ2-3,TRBV4-1,NA,CASSQPSGLAGSTQYF,TGCGCCAGCAGCCAACCCAGCGGGCTAGCGGGGAGTACGCAGTATTTT
NA,TRBJ2-2,TRBV9,NA,CASQLNTGELFF,TGTGCCAGTCAACTCAACACCGGGGAGCTGTTTTTT
NA,TRBJ2-5,TRBV15,NA,CATSSTGLGEETQYF,TGTGCCACCAGCAGCACAGGGTTAGGGGAAGAGACCCAGTACTTC
TRBD1,TRBJ1-1,TRBV14,few,CASSQDLGTGSKAFF,TGTGCCAGCAGCCAAGATCTAGGGACAGGGAGTAAAGCTTTCTTT
NA,TRBJ2-2,TRBV4-1,NA,CASSRAGYANTGELFF,TGCGCCAGCAGCCGTGCCGGTTACGCGAACACCGGGGAGCTGTTTTTT
TRBD1,TRBJ1-4,TRBV6-5,NA,CASSPPGTDIEKLFF,TGTGCCAGCAGTCCACCGGGGACAGACATTGAAAAACTGTTTTTT
NA,TRBJ1-2,TRBV7-8,NA,CASSLGPPTDPNYGYTF,TGTGCCAGCAGCTTAGGGCCCCCAACAGACCCGAACTATGGCTACACCTTC
TRBD1,TRBJ1-2,TRBV5-4,NA,CASSRTGDRYGYTF,TGTGCCAGCAGCAGGACAGGGGACCGTTATGGCTACACCTTC
TRBD2,TRBJ2-5,TRBV5-4,once,CASSLERGGRETQYF,TGTGCCAGCAGCTTGGAGCGGGGGGGCCGGGAGACCCAGTACTTC